The present T cell receptor beta chain was sequenced within a study of CD8 T cells in Susac syndrome. In blood CD8+ and CD4+ T cells, TCR beta underwent sequencing. Negative isolation was used for CD8+ and CD4+ T cells and FACS enrichment for TEMRA cells. The CDR3 loop spans 12 amino acids. Germline CDR1 is DFQATT and CDR2 is SNEGSKA (reference sequence). The germline V and J ends were trimmed by 6 bases and 8 bases, with 16 bases remaining between them. As concerns this clonotype: Its antigen is unidentified.

An amount of RNA that ranged from about 0.45 to 1 ug was reverse transcribed with random hexamers. The immunoSEQ assay covered 54 Vbeta and 13 Jbeta segments for CDR3. TCRdb reprocessed the immunoSEQ multiplex PCR reads via MiXCR and lists one record per CDR3 protein. The sample contains approximately 160,000 distinct CDR3 sequences, approximately 95% of which appear only once. Study outcomes and limitations: It was acknowledged in the study that the number of individuals who were included in its TCR sequencing and HLA analysis was relatively small.

The sample comprised CD4+ T cells from PBMCs. The TCR comes from a human donor with multiple sclerosis. The chain couples TRBV20-1 to TRBJ1-1; D remains ambiguous. CDR3 DNA sequence: TGCAGTGCGCAACTTGGAACGGTGGAAGCTTTCTTT. Protein: CSAQLGTVEAFF.